The 10 T cell receptor beta chains listed next were all sequenced from one sample in a study of shared clonotypes between healthy human individuals. Some clones are missing from TCRdb's copy, which holds only in-frame ones; the method was immunoSEQ multiplex PCR. In the table there are some 2.1 million clones, over 85% of which are singletons. The sample was naive CD4+ T cells sorted from blood. Subset of the sample: CD45RA+ positively selected. These receptors all stem from a young man in good health.

The table lists this clone with many counts. CDR3: CASSLDLGEGYGYTF. The CDR3 DNA is TGTGCCAGCAGCTTAGATCTGGGAGAGGGCTATGGCTACACCTTC. V is TRBV11-2 and J is TRBJ1-2; D is undetermined. The CDR3 covers 15 residues. Between the trimmed V and J ends, which lost 0 bases and 4 bases, there was a span of 12 bases. CDR1 is SGHAT and CDR2 is FQNNGV in the germline V gene.

V gene TRBV7-3 combines with J gene TRBJ2-7; D remains ambiguous. The germline gives CDR1 SGHTA, CDR2 FQGTGA. This CDR3 contains 11 residues. V gave up 4 bases and J gave up 4 bases, with 5 bases separating them. CDR3 residues: CASSYRYEQYF. The CDR3 coding sequence is TGTGCCAGCAGCTACCGATACGAGCAGTACTTC.

This chain links TRBV4-3 with TRBJ1-3; TRBD1 agrees at 10 bases. The germline CDR1 and CDR2 sequences are LGHNA and YSLEER. Unmatched junction bases numbered 0, after V lost 4 bases and J lost 0 bases. The CDR3 covers 15 residues. CDR3: CASSRDRGSGNTIYF. The CDR3 nucleotides read TGCGCCAGCAGCCGGGACAGGGGCTCTGGAAACACCATATATTTT.

This clone is a singleton in its sample. The chain has TRBV5-1 and TRBJ1-1; 9 bases are shared with TRBD1. CDR3 length: 18 amino acids. Germline V gene lookup returns CDR1 SGHRS and CDR2 YFSETQ. V dropped 4 bases and J dropped 0; count of bases not matched to a gene: 13. The DNA of the CDR3 is TGCGCCAGCAGCCAAGAACAGGGGGCGAAGTCCATGAACACTGAAGCTTTCTTT. This encodes CASSQEQGAKSMNTEAFF.

The V and J genes are TRBV20-1 and TRBJ2-1; D is perhaps TRBD1 or TRBD2 (5 bases each). Trimming stripped 8 bases from V and 9 bases from J, with 14 bases between. The CDR3 totals 11 residues. CDR1 and CDR2 (germline): DFQATT, SNEGSKA (reference sequence). CDR3 sequence (DNA): TGCAGTCAGTTAACTGGGGGTGAGCAGTTCTTC. It specifies CSQLTGGEQFF.

In its sample, this clone was seen a few times. The V call is TRBV2, the J call TRBJ1-2; 7 nucleotides agree with TRBD1. The ends lost 6 bases at V and 4 bases at J; junction bases unmatched: 5. This CDR3 has 13 amino acids. In germline, CDR1 is SNHLY, CDR2 FYNNEI. The chain's CDR3 is CASSAGTVYGYTF. CDR3 coding DNA: TGTGCCAGCAGCGCCGGGACAGTCTATGGCTACACCTTC.

The chain is built from TRBV2 and TRBJ1-2, with D tentatively TRBD1 (6 bases). The germline V gene encodes CDR1 SNHLY and CDR2 FYNNEI. This CDR3 contains 12 residues. V lost 7 bases to trimming and J lost 7 bases, with 13 bases between them. The CDR3 DNA reads TGTGCCAGCATGAACAGGGCGGGTGGCTACACCTTC. Protein sequence: CASMNRAGGYTF.

Written as DNA, the CDR3 is TGTGCCAGCAGCGCCGGGACAGGGGTCTCCTACGAGCAGTACTTC. Protein product: CASSAGTGVSYEQYF. The chain is built from TRBV6-1 and TRBJ2-7; 10 bases are a match to TRBD1. This CDR3 is 15 amino acids long. Per the germline V gene, CDR1 is MNHNS and CDR2 is SASEGT. The V segment lost 6 bases and the J segment 0 bases; nucleotides outside the gene matches: 5.

V and J are TRBV28 and TRBJ1-4; D call uncertain. With 5 bases removed from V and 2 bases from J, the gap between germline ends came to 6 bases. The CDR3 is 13 residues long. The germline V gene encodes CDR1 MDHEN and CDR2 SYDVKM. CDR3 amino acids: CASSPLTNEKLFF. The CDR3 region has the DNA TGTGCCAGCAGTCCTCTCACTAATGAAAAACTGTTTTTT.

The chain links TRBV5-6 to TRBJ2-5, with D perhaps TRBD1 (6 bases). V lost 4 bases and J 0 bases, leaving 13 bases between the germline ends. The CDR3 runs to 15 residues. Germline loops: CDR1 SGHDT, CDR2 YYEEEE. CDR3: CASSGGQRNQETQYF. In DNA, the CDR3 is TGTGCCAGCAGCGGGGGACAACGAAACCAAGAGACCCAGTACTTC.